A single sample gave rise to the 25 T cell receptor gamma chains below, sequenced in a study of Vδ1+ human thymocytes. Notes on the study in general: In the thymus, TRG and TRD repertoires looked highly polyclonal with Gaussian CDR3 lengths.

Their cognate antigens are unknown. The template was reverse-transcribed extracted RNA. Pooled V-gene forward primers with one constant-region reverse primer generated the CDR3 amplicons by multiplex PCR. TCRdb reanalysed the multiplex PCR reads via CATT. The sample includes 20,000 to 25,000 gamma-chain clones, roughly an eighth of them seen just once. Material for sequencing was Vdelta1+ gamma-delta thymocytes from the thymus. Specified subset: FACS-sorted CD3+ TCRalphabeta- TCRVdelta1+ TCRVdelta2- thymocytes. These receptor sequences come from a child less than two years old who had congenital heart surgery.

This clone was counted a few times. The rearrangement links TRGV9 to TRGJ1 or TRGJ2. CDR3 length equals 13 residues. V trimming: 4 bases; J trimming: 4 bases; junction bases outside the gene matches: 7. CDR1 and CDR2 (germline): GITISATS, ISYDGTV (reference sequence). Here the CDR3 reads CALWEGWYYKKLF. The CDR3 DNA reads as TGTGCCTTGTGGGAAGGGTGGTATTATAAGAAACTCTTT.

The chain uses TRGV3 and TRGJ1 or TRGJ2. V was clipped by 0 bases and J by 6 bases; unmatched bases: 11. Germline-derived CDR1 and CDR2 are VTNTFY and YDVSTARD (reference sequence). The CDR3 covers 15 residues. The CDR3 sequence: CATWDRPRICYKKLF. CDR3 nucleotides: TGTGCCACCTGGGACAGGCCAAGGATTTGTTATAAGAAACTCTTT.

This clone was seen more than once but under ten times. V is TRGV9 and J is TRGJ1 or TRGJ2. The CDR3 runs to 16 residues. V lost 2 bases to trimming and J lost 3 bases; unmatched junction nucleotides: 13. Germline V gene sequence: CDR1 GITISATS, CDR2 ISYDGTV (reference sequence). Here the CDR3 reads CALWEALNHRYYKKLF. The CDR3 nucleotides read TGTGCCTTGTGGGAGGCCCTCAATCACCGTTATTATAAGAAACTCTTT.

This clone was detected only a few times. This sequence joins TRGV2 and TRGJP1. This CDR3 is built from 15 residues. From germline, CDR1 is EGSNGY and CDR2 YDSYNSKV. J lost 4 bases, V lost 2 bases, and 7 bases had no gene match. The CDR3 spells CATWDAPGTGWFKIF. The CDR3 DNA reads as TGTGCCACCTGGGACGCCCCAGGCACTGGTTGGTTCAAGATATTT.

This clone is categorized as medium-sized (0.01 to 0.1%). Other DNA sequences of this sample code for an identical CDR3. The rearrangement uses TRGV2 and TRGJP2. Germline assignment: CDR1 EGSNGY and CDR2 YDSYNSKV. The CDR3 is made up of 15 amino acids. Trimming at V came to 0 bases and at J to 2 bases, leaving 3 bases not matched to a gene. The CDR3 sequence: CATWDGPSSDWIKTF. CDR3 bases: TGTGCCACCTGGGACGGGCCAAGTAGTGATTGGATCAAGACGTTT.

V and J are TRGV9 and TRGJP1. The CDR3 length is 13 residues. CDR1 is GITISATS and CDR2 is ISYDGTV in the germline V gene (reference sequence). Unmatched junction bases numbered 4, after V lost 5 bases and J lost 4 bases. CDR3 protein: CALWVNTGWFKIF. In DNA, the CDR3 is TGTGCCTTGTGGGTCAACACTGGTTGGTTCAAGATATTT.

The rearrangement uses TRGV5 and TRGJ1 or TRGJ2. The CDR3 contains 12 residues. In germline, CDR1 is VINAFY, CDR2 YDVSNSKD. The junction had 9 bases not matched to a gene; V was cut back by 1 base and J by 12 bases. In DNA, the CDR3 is TGTGCCACCTGGGACAGACTACTTGGGAAACTCTTT. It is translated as CATWDRLLGKLF.

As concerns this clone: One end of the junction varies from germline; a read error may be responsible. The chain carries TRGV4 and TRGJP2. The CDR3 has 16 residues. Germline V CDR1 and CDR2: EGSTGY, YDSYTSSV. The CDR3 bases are TGTGCCACCTGGAATGGGCTGGAGTGGCGTGATTGGATCAAGACGTTT. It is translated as CATWNGLEWRDWIKTF.

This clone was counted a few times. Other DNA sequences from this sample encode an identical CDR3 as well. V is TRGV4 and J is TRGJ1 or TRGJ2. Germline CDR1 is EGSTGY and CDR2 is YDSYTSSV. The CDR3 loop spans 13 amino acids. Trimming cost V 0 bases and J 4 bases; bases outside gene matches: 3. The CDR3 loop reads CATWDGEYYKKLF. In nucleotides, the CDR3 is TGTGCCACCTGGGATGGGGAATATTATAAGAAACTCTTT.

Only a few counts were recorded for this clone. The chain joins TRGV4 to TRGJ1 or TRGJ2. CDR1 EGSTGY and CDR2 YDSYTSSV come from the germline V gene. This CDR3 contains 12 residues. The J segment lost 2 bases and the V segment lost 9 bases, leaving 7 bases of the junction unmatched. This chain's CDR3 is CATKDHYYKKLF. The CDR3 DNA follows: TGTGCCACCAAGGACCATTATTATAAGAAACTCTTT.

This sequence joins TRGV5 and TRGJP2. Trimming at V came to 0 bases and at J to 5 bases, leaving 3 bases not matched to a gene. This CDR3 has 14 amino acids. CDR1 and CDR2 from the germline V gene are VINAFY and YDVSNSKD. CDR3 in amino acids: CATWDRPSDWIKTF. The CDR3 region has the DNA TGTGCCACCTGGGACAGGCCGAGTGATTGGATCAAGACGTTT.

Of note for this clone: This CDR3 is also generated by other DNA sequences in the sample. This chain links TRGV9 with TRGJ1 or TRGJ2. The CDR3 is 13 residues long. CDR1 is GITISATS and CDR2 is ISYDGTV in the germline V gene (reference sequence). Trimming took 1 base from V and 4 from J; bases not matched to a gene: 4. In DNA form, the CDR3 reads TGTGCCTTGTGGGAGGTCTCATATTATAAGAAACTCTTT. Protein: CALWEVSYYKKLF.

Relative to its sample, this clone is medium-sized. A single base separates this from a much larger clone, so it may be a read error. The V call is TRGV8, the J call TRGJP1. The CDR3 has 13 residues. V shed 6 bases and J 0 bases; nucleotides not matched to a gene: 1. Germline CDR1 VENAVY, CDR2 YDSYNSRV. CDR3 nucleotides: TGTGCCACCTGGTATACCACTGGTTGGTTCAAGATATTT. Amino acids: CATWYTTGWFKIF.

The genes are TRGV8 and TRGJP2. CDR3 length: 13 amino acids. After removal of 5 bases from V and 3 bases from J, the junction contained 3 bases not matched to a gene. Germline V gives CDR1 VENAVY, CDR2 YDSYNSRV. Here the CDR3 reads CATWARSDWIKTF. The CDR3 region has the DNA TGTGCCACCTGGGCCCGTAGTGATTGGATCAAGACGTTT.

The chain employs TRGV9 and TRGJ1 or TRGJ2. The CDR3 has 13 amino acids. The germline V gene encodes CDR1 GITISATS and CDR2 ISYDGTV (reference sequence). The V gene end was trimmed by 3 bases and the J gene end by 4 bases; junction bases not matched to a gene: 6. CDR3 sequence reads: CALWEYGYYKKLF. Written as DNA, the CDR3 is TGTGCCTTGTGGGAGTATGGGTATTATAAGAAACTCTTT.

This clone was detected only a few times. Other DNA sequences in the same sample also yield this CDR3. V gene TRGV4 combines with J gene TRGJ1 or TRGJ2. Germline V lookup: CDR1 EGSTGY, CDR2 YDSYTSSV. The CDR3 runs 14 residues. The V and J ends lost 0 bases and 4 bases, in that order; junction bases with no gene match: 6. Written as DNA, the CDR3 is TGTGCCACCTGGGATGGGCGGCGCTATTATAAGAAACTCTTT. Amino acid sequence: CATWDGRRYYKKLF.

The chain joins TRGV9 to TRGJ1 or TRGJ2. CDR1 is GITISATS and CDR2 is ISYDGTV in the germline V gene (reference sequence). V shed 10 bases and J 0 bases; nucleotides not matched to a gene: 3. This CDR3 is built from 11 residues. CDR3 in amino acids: CAFANYYKKLF. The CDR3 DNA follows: TGTGCCTTCGCGAATTATTATAAGAAACTCTTT.

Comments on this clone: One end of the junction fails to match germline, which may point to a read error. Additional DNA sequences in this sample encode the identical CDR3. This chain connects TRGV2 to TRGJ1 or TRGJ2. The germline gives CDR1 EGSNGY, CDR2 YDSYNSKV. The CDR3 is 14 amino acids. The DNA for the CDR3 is TGCGCCACCTGGGACGGGCACCGTTATTATAAGAAACTCTTT. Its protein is CATWDGHRYYKKLF.

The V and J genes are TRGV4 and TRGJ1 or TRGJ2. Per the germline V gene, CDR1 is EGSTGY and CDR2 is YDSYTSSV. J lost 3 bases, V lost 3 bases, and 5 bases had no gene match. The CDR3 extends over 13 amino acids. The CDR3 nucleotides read TGTGCCACCTGGGATACGATTTATTATAAGAAACTCTTT. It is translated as CATWDTIYYKKLF.

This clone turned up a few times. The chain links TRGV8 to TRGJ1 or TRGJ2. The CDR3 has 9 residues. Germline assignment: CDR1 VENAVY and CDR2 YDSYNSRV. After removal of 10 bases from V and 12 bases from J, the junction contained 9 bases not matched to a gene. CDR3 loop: CATNGGKLF. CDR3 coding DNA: TGTGCCACGAACGGGGGGAAACTCTTT.

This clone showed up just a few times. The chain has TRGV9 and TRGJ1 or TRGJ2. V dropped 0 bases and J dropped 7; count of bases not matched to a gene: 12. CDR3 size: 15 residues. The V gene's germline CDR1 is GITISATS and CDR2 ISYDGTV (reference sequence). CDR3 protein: CALWEVQGGWYKKLF. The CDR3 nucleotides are TGTGCCTTGTGGGAGGTGCAAGGCGGATGGTATAAGAAACTCTTT.

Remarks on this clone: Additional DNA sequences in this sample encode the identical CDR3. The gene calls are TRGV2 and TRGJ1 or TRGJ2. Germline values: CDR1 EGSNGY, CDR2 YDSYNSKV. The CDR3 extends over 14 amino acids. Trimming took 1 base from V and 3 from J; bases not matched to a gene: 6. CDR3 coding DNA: TGTGCCACCTGGGACGGACCCCCTTATTATAAGAAACTCTTT. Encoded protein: CATWDGPPYYKKLF.

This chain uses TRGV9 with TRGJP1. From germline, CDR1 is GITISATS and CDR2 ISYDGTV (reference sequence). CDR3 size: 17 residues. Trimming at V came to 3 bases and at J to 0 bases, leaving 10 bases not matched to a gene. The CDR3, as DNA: TGTGCCTTGTGGGAGCCTTCTTTAAATACCACTGGTTGGTTCAAGATATTT. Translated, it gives CALWEPSLNTTGWFKIF.

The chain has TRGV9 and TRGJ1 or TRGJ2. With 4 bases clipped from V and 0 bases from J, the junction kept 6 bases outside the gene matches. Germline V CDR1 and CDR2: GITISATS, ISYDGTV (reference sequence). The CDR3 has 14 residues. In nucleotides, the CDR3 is TGTGCCTTGTGGGACCCCGGGAATTATTATAAGAAACTCTTT. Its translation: CALWDPGNYYKKLF.

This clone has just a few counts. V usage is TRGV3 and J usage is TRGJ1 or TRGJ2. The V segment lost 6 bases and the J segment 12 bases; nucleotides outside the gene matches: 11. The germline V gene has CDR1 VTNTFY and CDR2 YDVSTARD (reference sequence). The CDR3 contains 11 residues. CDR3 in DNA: TGTGCCACCTGGAGGGGAGGTAGGAAACTCTTT. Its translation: CATWRGGRKLF.